This TCR beta chain is drawn from a study of blood T cell repertoires in COVID-19 (dated by TCRdb to the early 2020s). Turning to the overall study: The collaborator samples originated in the United States, Italy and Spain and spanned the acute and convalescent phases of COVID-19. The material from the prospective study consisted of cDNA or gDNA derived from T cells, B-cell-depleted T cells, or PBMCs. The dataset comprised deeply sampled blood TCRbeta repertoires from subjects exposed to, actively infected with, or recovered from COVID-19. A freely available public database, intended as a resource for researchers studying the immune response to SARS-CoV-2, is where the repertoires were released. Samples were obtained from the ongoing ImmuneRACE study (first 160 participants) and from 1,200 or so subjects provided by 6 global collaborators. A de-identified subject ID, COVID-19 status, age in years and sex were almost always included in the sample metadata. Where available, HLA class I and class II types were obtained from metadata supplied by the sample provider rather than from assay-based typing. Findings and caveats that apply to the study as a whole: The amount of clinical and demographic metadata varied by source and participant and was provided uncurated.

Turning to this clone: There is no known antigen for this receptor. No base qualities exist here, and no much larger clone lies one base off it.

Whole blood was collected in K2EDTA tubes by collaborating institutions according to the institutions' own protocols. For TCRbeta analysis, collaborators shipped samples in one of three forms: frozen whole blood, isolated PBMCs, or DNA extracted from either of those sample types. The CDR3 holds 13 amino acids from the cysteine to the phenylalanine. The DNA shown is the 39-base CDR3, in frame from base 1. V gives up 4 bases and J gives up 5 bases, and the segment between their germline ends measures 11 bases. The CDR1 and CDR2 encoded by the germline V gene are SGDLS and YYNGEE. The immunoSEQ Assay, a bias-controlled multiplex PCR, was used to amplify TCRbeta CDR3 regions from genomic DNA. The study's processing was this. Within the assay, amplification of reference gene primers was used to estimate how many nucleated cells each sample contained. Sequence reads were collapsed and filtered to measure the absolute abundance of every unique TCRbeta CDR3 rearrangement. For each sample, productive Simpson clonality was calculated as the square root of Simpson's diversity index across productive rearrangements. TCRdb mirrors the immuneACCESS table, restricted to in-frame sequences. Some clones are absent from its copies; in checked studies, under half trace to an unresolved V gene, and the reason for the others is unknown. The V and J calls and the clone size are those of that table, but D and trimming were determined from the DNA. The sample table lists 350,000 to 450,000 clones, roughly nine tenths of them with a count of one. 0.95% to 1.5% of the sample rests with the top ten.

The rearrangement joined TRBV9 to TRBJ2-3; the best D guess is TRBD1, with 6 bases matching. The sequenced sample was peripheral blood. This receptor was identified in a man aged 35 to 55 with acute or convalescent COVID-19. The DNA sequence reads TGTGCCAGCAGCCTCTCAGGGGAAGATACGCAGTATTTT. Its translation is CASSLSGEDTQYF.